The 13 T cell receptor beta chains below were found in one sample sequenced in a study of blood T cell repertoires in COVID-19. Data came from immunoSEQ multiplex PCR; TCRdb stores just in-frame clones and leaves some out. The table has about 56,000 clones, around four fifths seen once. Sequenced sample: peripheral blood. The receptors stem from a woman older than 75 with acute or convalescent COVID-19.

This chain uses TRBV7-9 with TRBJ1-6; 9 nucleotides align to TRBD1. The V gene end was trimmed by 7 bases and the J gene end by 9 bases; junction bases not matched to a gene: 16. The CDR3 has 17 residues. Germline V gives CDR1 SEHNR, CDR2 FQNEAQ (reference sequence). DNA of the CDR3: TGTGCCAGCACCGAGGACAGGGGATCGGGAGTCGGTTCACCCCTCCACTTT. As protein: CASTEDRGSGVGSPLHF. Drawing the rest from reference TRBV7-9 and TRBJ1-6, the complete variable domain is DTGVSQNPRHKITKRGQNVTFRCDPISEHNRLYWYRQTLGQGPEFLTYFQNEAQLEKSRLLSDRFSAERPKGSFSTLEIQRTEQGDSAMYLCASTEDRGSGVGSPLHFGNGTRLTVT.

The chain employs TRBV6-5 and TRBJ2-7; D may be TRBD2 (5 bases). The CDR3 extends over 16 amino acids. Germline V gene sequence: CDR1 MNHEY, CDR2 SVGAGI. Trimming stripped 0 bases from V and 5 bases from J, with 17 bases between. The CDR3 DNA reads TGTGCCAGCAGTTACTCGCAGAGAGGGATTCAGAACGAGCAGTACTTC. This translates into CASSYSQRGIQNEQYF.

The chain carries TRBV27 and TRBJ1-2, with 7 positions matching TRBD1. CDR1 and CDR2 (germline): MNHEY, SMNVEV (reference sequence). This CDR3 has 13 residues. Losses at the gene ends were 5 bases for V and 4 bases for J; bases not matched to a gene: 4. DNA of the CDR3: TGTGCCAGCAGTCCCGACAGGGCCTATGGCTACACCTTC. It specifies CASSPDRAYGYTF.

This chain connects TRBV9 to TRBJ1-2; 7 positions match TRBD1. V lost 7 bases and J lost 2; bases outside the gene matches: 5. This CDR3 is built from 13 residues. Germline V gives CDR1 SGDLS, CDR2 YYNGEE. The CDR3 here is CASEDRSNYGYTF. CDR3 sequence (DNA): TGTGCCAGCGAGGACAGGTCGAACTATGGCTACACCTTC.

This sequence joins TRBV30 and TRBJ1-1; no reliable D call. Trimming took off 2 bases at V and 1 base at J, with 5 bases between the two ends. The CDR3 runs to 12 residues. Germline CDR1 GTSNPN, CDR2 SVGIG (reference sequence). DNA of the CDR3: TGTGCCTGGAGTCCAGGGAACACTGAAGCTTTCTTT. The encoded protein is CAWSPGNTEAFF.

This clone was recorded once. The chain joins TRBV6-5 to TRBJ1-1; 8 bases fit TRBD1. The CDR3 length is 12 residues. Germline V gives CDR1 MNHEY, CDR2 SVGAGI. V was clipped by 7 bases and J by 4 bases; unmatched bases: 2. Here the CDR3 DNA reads TGTGCCAGCATCCAGGGGGCCACTGAAGCTTTCTTT. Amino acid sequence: CASIQGATEAFF.

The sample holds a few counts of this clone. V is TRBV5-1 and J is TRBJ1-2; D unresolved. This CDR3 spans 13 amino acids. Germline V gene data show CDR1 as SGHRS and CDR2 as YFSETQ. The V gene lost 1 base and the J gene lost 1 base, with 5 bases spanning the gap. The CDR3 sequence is CASSLLDNYGYTF. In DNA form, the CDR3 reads TGCGCCAGCAGCTTGCTAGATAACTATGGCTACACCTTC.

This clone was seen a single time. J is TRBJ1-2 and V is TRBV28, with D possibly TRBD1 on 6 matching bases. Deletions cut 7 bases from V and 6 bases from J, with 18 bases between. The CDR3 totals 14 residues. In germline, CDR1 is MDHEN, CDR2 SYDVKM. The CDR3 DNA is TGTGCCAGCATTGAAACAGGGAGGGGGGATGGCTACACCTTC. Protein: CASIETGRGDGYTF.

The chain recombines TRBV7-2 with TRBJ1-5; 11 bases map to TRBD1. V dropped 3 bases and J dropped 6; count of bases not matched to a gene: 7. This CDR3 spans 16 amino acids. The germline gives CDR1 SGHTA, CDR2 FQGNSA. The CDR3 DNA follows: TGTGCCAGCAGCTTTACCGGGACAGGGGGTTTTCAGCCCCAGCATTTT. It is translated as CASSFTGTGGFQPQHF.

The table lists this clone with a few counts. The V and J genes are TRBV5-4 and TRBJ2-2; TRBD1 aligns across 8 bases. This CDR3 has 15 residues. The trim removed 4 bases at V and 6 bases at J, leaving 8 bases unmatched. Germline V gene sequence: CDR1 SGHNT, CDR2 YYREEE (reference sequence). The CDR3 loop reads CASSGATGAPGELFF. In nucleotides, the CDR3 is TGTGCCAGCAGCGGCGCGACAGGGGCCCCCGGGGAGCTGTTTTTT.

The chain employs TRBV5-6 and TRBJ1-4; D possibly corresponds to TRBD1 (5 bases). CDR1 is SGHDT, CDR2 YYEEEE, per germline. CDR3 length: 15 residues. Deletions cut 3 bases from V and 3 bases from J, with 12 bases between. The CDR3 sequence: CASSSRGWANEKLFF. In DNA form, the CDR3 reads TGTGCCAGCAGCTCGCGGGGGTGGGCTAATGAAAAACTGTTTTTT.

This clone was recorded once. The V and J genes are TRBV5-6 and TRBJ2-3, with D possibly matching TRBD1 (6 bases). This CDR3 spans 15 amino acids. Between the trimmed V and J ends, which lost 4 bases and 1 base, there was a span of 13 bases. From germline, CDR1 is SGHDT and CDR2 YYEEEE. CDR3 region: CASSQQGLGTDTQYF. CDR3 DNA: TGTGCCAGCAGCCAACAGGGTTTAGGCACAGATACGCAGTATTTT.

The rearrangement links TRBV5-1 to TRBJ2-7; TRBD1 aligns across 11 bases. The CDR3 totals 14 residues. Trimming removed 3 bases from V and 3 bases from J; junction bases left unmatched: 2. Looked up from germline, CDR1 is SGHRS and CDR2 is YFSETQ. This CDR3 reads CASSSGTGGYEQYF. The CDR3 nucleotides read TGCGCCAGCAGCTCCGGGACAGGGGGCTACGAGCAGTACTTC.